These 21 T cell receptor beta chains came from one sample sequenced in a study of T-cell reconstitution after alpha-beta-depleted transplantation in children. Researchers prepared the TCRbeta library using unique molecular identifiers, the study reports. TCRdb analysed the PCR reads with MiXCR anew, one entry per CDR3 protein. The sample lists 250,000 to 350,000 distinct CDR3 sequences; about a tenth were seen once. The starting material was PBMCs from the stem cell graft donor, obtained from the stem cell graft. The receptors come from a human donor who donated a stem cell graft to a child with SCID.

This chain joins TRBV9 and TRBJ1-1; D gene ambiguous. The CDR3 is 14 amino acids. Trimming stripped 1 base from V and 2 bases from J, with 9 bases between. Germline V gene sequence: CDR1 SGDLS, CDR2 YYNGEE. CDR3 region: CASSVRSDNTEAFF. In nucleotides, the CDR3 is TGTGCCAGCAGCGTAAGGTCGGATAACACTGAAGCTTTCTTT.

This clonotype was recorded at least ten times. The chain uses TRBV13 and TRBJ2-1; TRBD2 agrees at 8 bases. This CDR3 is built from 14 residues. Germline assignment: CDR1 PRHDT and CDR2 FYEKMQ (reference sequence). J gave up 2 bases and V 8 bases, and 5 bases lay outside the gene matches. Here the CDR3 DNA reads TGTGCCAGCTCGACGGGGGGGGCCTACAATGAGCAGTTCTTC. Its protein product is CASSTGGAYNEQFF.

This clonotype was observed at least ten times. The chain uses TRBV11-3 and TRBJ1-1; 8 bases match TRBD1. The CDR3 extends over 15 amino acids. Germline lookup yields CDR1 SGHNT and CDR2 YENEEA. Trimming at V came to 5 bases and at J to 0 bases, leaving 5 bases not matched to a gene. The CDR3 loop is CASSLGTGMNTEAFF. CDR3 coding DNA: TGTGCCAGCAGCCTCGGGACAGGCATGAACACTGAAGCTTTCTTT.

This clonotype came up a few times. J is TRBJ2-7 and V is TRBV20-1; 7 bases match TRBD1. After removal of 4 bases from V and 2 bases from J, the junction contained 5 bases not matched to a gene. Germline CDR1 and CDR2: DFQATT and SNEGSKA (reference sequence). The CDR3 covers 13 residues. The chain's CDR3 is CSAIRQGAYEQYF. The CDR3 nucleotides are TGCAGTGCTATTCGGCAGGGGGCCTACGAGCAGTACTTC.

The chain couples TRBV27 to TRBJ1-1, with D possibly TRBD1 on 6 matching bases. The CDR3 runs 15 residues. Germline CDR1 and CDR2: MNHEY and SMNVEV (reference sequence). Between the trimmed V and J ends, which lost 5 bases and 3 bases, there was a span of 16 bases. The chain's CDR3 is CASSTINTGHTEAFF. DNA for the CDR3: TGTGCCAGCAGTACGATAAACACAGGGCACACTGAAGCTTTCTTT.

This clonotype was recorded at least ten times. The chain has TRBV4-2 and TRBJ2-2; D unclear. Germline V gives CDR1 LGHNA, CDR2 YNFKEQ. The germline V and J ends were trimmed by 0 bases and 8 bases, with 16 bases remaining between them. The CDR3 totals 16 residues. DNA of the CDR3: TGTGCCAGCAGCCAAGATGAAGCAGTGGAGTCAGGGGAGCTGTTTTTT. Translated: CASSQDEAVESGELFF.

The V and J genes are TRBV18 and TRBJ2-7; 11 bases align to TRBD1. CDR1 KGHSH and CDR2 LQKENI come from the germline V gene. The length of the CDR3 is 16 residues. After removal of 0 bases from V and 4 bases from J, the junction contained 5 bases not matched to a gene. CDR3 region: CASSPPFGTGGYEQYF. CDR3 bases: TGTGCCAGCTCACCACCGTTCGGGACAGGGGGTTACGAGCAGTACTTC.

This clonotype was detected many times. The CDR3 DNA reads TGTGCCAGCAGTCGGACAGGGTCGGGCTCCTACGAGCAGTACTTC. Protein: CASSRTGSGSYEQYF. The V call is TRBV6-1, the J call TRBJ2-7, with 8 positions matching TRBD1. This CDR3 has 15 residues. The trim removed 5 bases at V and 0 bases at J, leaving 6 bases unmatched. In germline, CDR1 is MNHNS, CDR2 SASEGT.

The sample holds many counts of this clonotype. This chain connects TRBV7-3 to TRBJ2-1; TRBD2 matches 9 bases. Losses at the gene ends were 2 bases for V and 7 bases for J; bases not matched to a gene: 3. In germline, CDR1 is SGHTA, CDR2 FQGTGA. CDR3 length: 14 residues. CDR3 protein: CASSLGLAGNEQFF. The CDR3 DNA follows: TGTGCCAGCAGCTTAGGCCTAGCGGGGAATGAGCAGTTCTTC.

This clonotype was picked up a small number of times. This sequence joins TRBV6-5 and TRBJ1-2; D uncertain. The CDR3 is made up of 14 amino acids. V lost 4 bases and J lost 0, with 9 bases in between. Germline loops: CDR1 MNHEY, CDR2 SVGAGI. CDR3 in DNA: TGTGCCAGCAGTTCCCTCAGTTCTAACTATGGCTACACCTTC. Translated: CASSSLSSNYGYTF.

This clonotype was counted only a few times. The rearrangement uses TRBV19 and TRBJ2-7, with D possibly being TRBD1 (6 bases). The CDR3 is 14 amino acids. Trimming took 6 bases from V and 2 from J, leaving 14 bases between them. The V gene's germline CDR1 is LNHDA and CDR2 SQIVND (reference sequence). The DNA of the CDR3 is TGTGCCAGTAGCCCGGACAGAGCCACCTACGAGCAGTACTTC. It is translated as CASSPDRATYEQYF.

This clonotype has more than one count but fewer than ten. The CDR3 nucleotides read TGCGCCAGCAGCTTGGGATGGGGAGATCTGAACACTGAAGCTTTCTTT. This codes for CASSLGWGDLNTEAFF. V gene TRBV5-1 combines with J gene TRBJ1-1; D remains ambiguous. The ends were cut back, 0 bases at V and 0 bases at J, with 12 bases in the middle. The CDR3 is made up of 16 amino acids. The germline V gene has CDR1 SGHRS and CDR2 YFSETQ.

On this clonotype: One junction end disagrees with the germline gene, perhaps due to a read error. The rearrangement uses TRBV2 and TRBJ1-5, with TRBD1 as a possible D gene (6 bases). The CDR3 has 15 residues. Germline V CDR1 and CDR2: SNHLY, FYNNEI. In DNA form, the CDR3 reads TGTGCCAGCAGTGCGGACAGTTCTTTCAATCGGCCCCAGCATTTT. Translating it yields CASSADSSFNRPQHF. The variable domain in full, completed from reference TRBV2 and TRBJ1-5, reads EPEVTQTPSHQVTQMGQEVILRCVPISNHLYFYWYRQILGQKVEFLVSFYNNEISEKSEIFDDQFSVERPDGSNFTLKIRSTKLEDSAMYFCASSADSSFNRPQHFGDGTRLSIL.

Only a few counts were recorded for this clonotype. The chain carries TRBV20-1 and TRBJ2-7; 7 bases align to TRBD2. The CDR3 consists of 14 residues. J was trimmed by 6 bases and V by 6 bases; bases with no gene match: 14. CDR1 and CDR2 from the germline V gene are DFQATT and SNEGSKA (reference sequence). CDR3 amino acids: CSALGEGRQGEQYF. CDR3 coding DNA: TGCAGTGCACTGGGGGAGGGCCGACAAGGCGAGCAGTACTTC.

This clonotype was seen once. The rearrangement links TRBV29-1 to TRBJ2-5; 11 bases map to TRBD2. After removal of 6 bases from V and 5 bases from J, the junction contained 8 bases not matched to a gene. Germline values: CDR1 SQVTM, CDR2 ANQGSEA. CDR3 length: 14 residues. The CDR3 sequence: CSVRASGGRETQYF. The DNA of the CDR3 is TGCAGCGTCCGTGCTAGCGGGGGGAGGGAGACCCAGTACTTC.

V gene TRBV5-8 combines with J gene TRBJ2-4, with no clear D. The V gene lost 2 bases and the J gene lost 0 bases, with 6 bases spanning the gap. Germline loops: CDR1 SGHTS, CDR2 YDEGEE. The CDR3 contains 14 residues. The CDR3 protein is CASSFDLAKNIQYF. Written as DNA, the CDR3 is TGTGCCAGCAGCTTTGATCTAGCCAAAAACATTCAGTACTTC. The full variable domain, completed using reference TRBV5-8 and TRBJ2-4, is EAGVTQSPTHLIKTRGQQATLRCSPISGHTSVYWYQQALGLGLQFLLWYDEGEERNRGNFPPRFSGRQFPNYSSELNVNALELEDSALYLCASSFDLAKNIQYFGAGTRLSVL.

The rearrangement uses TRBV15 and TRBJ2-3; perhaps TRBD1 as D (6 bases). Deletions cut 5 bases from V and 4 bases from J, with 19 bases between. The CDR3 spans 16 residues. The V gene's germline CDR1 is LNHNV and CDR2 YYDKDF (reference sequence). The CDR3 DNA reads as TGTGCCACCAGCCAACCAAACAGGGATCGCGCAGATACGCAGTATTTT. Protein sequence: CATSQPNRDRADTQYF.

This clonotype showed up just a few times. V and J are TRBV19 and TRBJ2-7, with 7 nucleotides matching TRBD2. V was pared by 1 base and J by 6 bases, with 6 bases of the junction left unmatched. The CDR3 has 14 amino acids. CDR1 LNHDA and CDR2 SQIVND come from the germline V gene (reference sequence). CDR3 loop: CASSIVAGRSEQYF. DNA of the CDR3: TGTGCCAGTAGTATAGTAGCGGGCAGAAGCGAGCAGTACTTC.

This rearrangement joins TRBV20-1 to TRBJ1-4; D is possibly TRBD1 (5 bases). This CDR3 has 13 amino acids. Germline V lookup: CDR1 DFQATT, CDR2 SNEGSKA (reference sequence). Trimming took 6 bases from V and 7 from J, leaving 15 bases between them. Here the CDR3 reads CSAWGRAGEKLFF. CDR3 DNA sequence: TGCAGTGCCTGGGGGAGGGCCGGTGAAAAACTGTTTTTT.

Many counts were recorded for this clonotype. This chain's CDR3 is CAISDSGTGAEAFF. CDR3 bases: TGTGCCATCAGTGACTCTGGGACAGGGGCTGAAGCTTTCTTT. This rearrangement joins TRBV10-3 to TRBJ1-1; 10 positions match TRBD1. The CDR3 is made up of 14 amino acids. Per the germline V gene, CDR1 is ENHRY and CDR2 is SYGVKD. V shed 3 bases and J 6 bases; nucleotides not matched to a gene: 4.

V is TRBV20-1 and J is TRBJ2-5; D is undetermined. Trimming pared 0 bases from V and 5 bases from J, leaving 13 bases between. Germline loops: CDR1 DFQATT, CDR2 SNEGSKA (reference sequence). The CDR3 consists of 14 residues. CDR3 sequence (DNA): TGCAGTGCTAGAGATGGCCAGGTTCTGGAGACCCAGTACTTC. It specifies CSARDGQVLETQYF.